The 29 T cell receptor beta chains in this list originate from one sample, sequenced in a study of T cells in Graves' hyperthyroidism and ophthalmopathy. There were TCR beta CDR3 regions amplified from RNA transcripts. Using the HTBI primer set, a first-round RT-PCR was run on the TCR CDR3. TCRdb re-analysed the multiplex PCR reads in MiXCR, keeping a single row per CDR3 protein. The table has about 290,000 distinct CDR3 sequences, roughly 14% seen once. The sequenced sample was blood. These receptors were obtained from a woman aged 30 to 39 with Graves' hyperthyroidism that later progressed to Graves' ophthalmopathy.

This clonotype was counted ten times or more. The CDR3 sequence is CATSDRQNTEAFF. The DNA for the CDR3 is TGTGCCACCAGTGACCGACAGAACACTGAAGCTTTCTTT. The chain recombines TRBV24-1 with TRBJ1-1; unclear D gene. CDR1 is KGHDR, CDR2 SFDVKD, per germline. The CDR3 has 13 amino acids. V lost 4 bases, J lost 1 base, and 6 bases lay in between.

This clonotype was seen a few times. The chain recombines TRBV20-1 with TRBJ2-1; 12 bases align to TRBD2. This CDR3 has 15 residues. V shed 2 bases, J shed 2 bases, and the junction held 1 base outside the gene matches. CDR1 and CDR2 from the germline V gene are DFQATT and SNEGSKA (reference sequence). The DNA of the CDR3 is TGCAGTGCTAGACTAGCGGGAGGGGCCTACAATGAGCAGTTCTTC. Its translation is CSARLAGGAYNEQFF.

The table lists this clonotype with many counts. V is TRBV4-3 and J is TRBJ1-1, with a tentative D call TRBD1 (5 bases). The CDR3 totals 15 residues. Germline V gives CDR1 LGHNA, CDR2 YSLEER. Trimming removed 0 bases from V and 5 bases from J, with 13 bases in between. CDR3 sequence (DNA): TGCGCCAGCAGCCAAGAGGGGGGAAGAGGGACTGAAGCTTTCTTT. Translated, it gives CASSQEGGRGTEAFF.

Ten or more counts support this clonotype. The gene calls are TRBV20-1 and TRBJ2-7, with 8 bases that match TRBD2. There are 14 residues in the CDR3. Trimming removed 1 base from V and 3 bases from J; junction bases left unmatched: 5. CDR1 is DFQATT and CDR2 is SNEGSKA in the germline V gene (reference sequence). CDR3 bases: TGCAGTGCTAGAGTGAGCGGGAGACACTACGAGCAGTACTTC. This gives the protein CSARVSGRHYEQYF.

This clonotype was seen ten or more times. The V and J genes are TRBV28 and TRBJ1-5; D might be TRBD1 (5 bases). Between the trimmed V and J ends, which lost 3 bases and 3 bases, there was a span of 9 bases. The CDR3 is 14 amino acids. Germline loops: CDR1 MDHEN, CDR2 SYDVKM. DNA of the CDR3: TGTGCCAGCAGTTTGGGACGGATCAATCAGCCCCAGCATTTT. This sequence encodes CASSLGRINQPQHF.

This clonotype was detected ten times or more. The chain employs TRBV7-8 and TRBJ2-1, with TRBD1 identical over 11 bases. The CDR3 spans 15 residues. V was clipped by 6 bases and J by 4 bases; unmatched bases: 5. Germline CDR1 SGHVS, CDR2 FQNEAQ. This CDR3 reads CASREDRGLYNEQFF. CDR3 in DNA: TGTGCCAGCAGGGAGGACAGGGGGCTTTACAATGAGCAGTTCTTC. Drawing the rest from reference TRBV7-8 and TRBJ2-1, the complete variable domain is GAGVSQSPRYKVAKRGQDVALRCDPISGHVSLFWYQQALGQGPEFLTYFQNEAQLDKSGLPSDRFFAERPEGSVSTLKIQRTQQEDSAVYLCASREDRGLYNEQFFGPGTRLTVL.

This clonotype was seen repeatedly, ten times or more. The CDR3 spells CASSLTGNSPLHF. The CDR3 DNA is TGTGCCAGCAGTTTGACGGGTAATTCACCCCTCCACTTT. The chain is built from TRBV28 and TRBJ1-6; D is ambiguous. Germline V gene lookup returns CDR1 MDHEN and CDR2 SYDVKM. The CDR3 consists of 13 residues. The V and J ends lost 3 bases and 6 bases respectively, with 6 bases between them.

This clonotype appeared many times. The CDR3 loop is CASSAGPAYETQYF. The CDR3 DNA sequence: TGTGCCAGCAGCGCCGGACCAGCTTACGAGACCCAGTACTTC. The chain has TRBV11-2 and TRBJ2-5, with D hard to call. The CDR3 totals 14 residues. Germline-derived CDR1 and CDR2 are SGHAT and FQNNGV. Trimming took off 5 bases at V and 5 bases at J, with 15 bases between the two ends.

Ten or more counts support this clonotype. This chain connects TRBV28 to TRBJ2-7; TRBD2 agrees at 13 bases. Germline V gene sequence: CDR1 MDHEN, CDR2 SYDVKM. The ends lost 2 bases at V and 7 bases at J; junction bases unmatched: 5. The CDR3 runs 15 residues. CDR3 residues: CASSLGGLAGVEQYF. CDR3 bases: TGTGCCAGCAGTTTAGGAGGACTAGCGGGAGTTGAGCAGTACTTC.

This clonotype was seen at least ten times. The gene calls are TRBV4-1 and TRBJ2-1; D assignment may be TRBD1 or TRBD2 (6 bases each). V was cut by 0 bases and J by 8 bases, with 11 bases left in between. Per germline, CDR1 MGHRA and CDR2 YSYEKL. This CDR3 region has 14 residues. The CDR3 sequence is CASSQEPGEDEQFF. Here the CDR3 DNA reads TGCGCCAGCAGCCAAGAGCCAGGGGAGGATGAGCAGTTCTTC.

This clonotype has a count of ten or more. The chain recombines TRBV3-1 with TRBJ2-7; a weak D match, TRBD2 (5 bases). The CDR3 runs 14 residues. Between the trimmed V and J ends, which lost 4 bases and 1 base, there was a span of 11 bases. The germline V gene has CDR1 LGHDT and CDR2 YNNKEL (reference sequence). In DNA form, the CDR3 reads TGTGCCAGCAGCCCGATAGCGTCTTCCTACGAGCAGTACTTC. Its protein is CASSPIASSYEQYF.

This clonotype was counted many times. The chain has TRBV6-1 and TRBJ2-7; D gene unclear. CDR3 length: 12 amino acids. Germline-derived CDR1 and CDR2 are MNHNS and SASEGT. The ends were cut back, 3 bases at V and 1 base at J, with 4 bases in the middle. The DNA of the CDR3 is TGTGCCAGCAGTGAGGGGTCCTACGAGCAGTACTTC. This gives the protein CASSEGSYEQYF.

This clonotype was seen many times. The chain has TRBV12-3 or TRBV12-4 and TRBJ1-5; TRBD1 aligns across 10 bases. CDR3 length: 17 amino acids. V was pared by 6 bases and J by 0 bases, with 8 bases of the junction left unmatched. This chain's CDR3 is CASSRQGAVYSNQPQHF. CDR3 coding DNA: TGTGCCAGCAGCCGACAGGGGGCAGTTTATAGCAATCAGCCCCAGCATTTT.

This clonotype came up many times. The chain joins TRBV2 to TRBJ2-1; 8 bases agree with TRBD2. The germline gives CDR1 SNHLY, CDR2 FYNNEI. V was clipped by 6 bases and J by 8 bases; unmatched bases: 9. The CDR3 is 14 residues long. CDR3 in DNA: TGTGCCAGCAGGGCGGGACTAGGAAGGGATGAGCAGTTCTTC. Residues: CASRAGLGRDEQFF.

This clonotype came up many times. This chain joins TRBV30 and TRBJ2-7, with D uncertain. The CDR3 sequence is 13 residues long. Per the germline V gene, CDR1 is GTSNPN and CDR2 is SVGIG (reference sequence). Trimming stripped 1 base from V and 3 bases from J, with 10 bases between. DNA of the CDR3: TGTGCCTGGAGTGAGTGGCCCCTCTACGAGCAGTACTTC. Residues: CAWSEWPLYEQYF. The complete variable domain, with remaining parts taken from reference TRBV30 and TRBJ2-7, reads SQTIHQWPATLVQPVGSPLSLECTVEGTSNPNLYWYRQAAGRGLQLLFYSVGIGQISSEVPQNLSASRPQDRQFILSSKKLLLSDSGFYLCAWSEWPLYEQYFGPGTRLTVT.

The sample holds many counts of this clonotype. Here the CDR3 DNA reads TGCAGTGCTAAACGGGACCGGACTAGCGGTGAGCAGTTCTTC. It translates to CSAKRDRTSGEQFF. V is TRBV20-1 and J is TRBJ2-1; 10 nucleotides agree with TRBD2. CDR1 is DFQATT and CDR2 is SNEGSKA in the germline V gene (reference sequence). Unmatched junction bases numbered 9, after V lost 4 bases and J lost 9 bases. The CDR3 is 14 amino acids.

V is TRBV2 and J is TRBJ2-3; 7 bases map to TRBD2. Losses at the gene ends were 4 bases for V and 0 bases for J; bases not matched to a gene: 4. The CDR3 is 15 residues long. Per germline, CDR1 SNHLY and CDR2 FYNNEI. The CDR3 protein is CASSASAGSTDTQYF. The CDR3 DNA reads TGTGCCAGCAGTGCCTCAGCGGGGAGCACAGATACGCAGTATTTT.

Turning to this clonotype: A read error may explain this, as a much larger clone is one base away. The CDR3 loop is CASSGGARGSCNEQFF. The CDR3 DNA sequence: TGTGCCAGCAGCGGCGGGGCGAGGGGCTCCTGCAATGAGCAGTTCTTC. The chain uses TRBV9 and TRBJ2-1, with a possible D match to TRBD2 (6 bases). Looked up from germline, CDR1 is SGDLS and CDR2 is YYNGEE. This CDR3 has 16 residues.

In this sample, this clonotype turned up many times. The gene calls are TRBV27 and TRBJ1-5, with 9 bases lining up with TRBD1. CDR3 length: 14 residues. CDR1 is MNHEY, CDR2 SMNVEV, per germline (reference sequence). J gave up 4 bases and V 5 bases, and 3 bases lay outside the gene matches. The CDR3 sequence: CASSIQGANQPQHF. The CDR3 DNA follows: TGTGCCAGCAGTATACAGGGGGCTAATCAGCCCCAGCATTTT.

This clonotype was detected many times. This chain links TRBV7-3 with TRBJ1-2; D ambiguous. The V end lost 6 bases, the J end lost 3 bases, and 11 bases lay between the germline ends. CDR3 length equals 13 residues. Per germline, CDR1 SGHTA and CDR2 FQGTGA. The CDR3 nucleotides read TGTGCCAGCAGTTCCACTCCTCACTATGGCTACACCTTC. This gives the protein CASSSTPHYGYTF.

This clonotype was recorded at least ten times. The rearrangement joins TRBV27 to TRBJ1-1; 10 nucleotides line up with TRBD1. Germline CDR1 and CDR2: MNHEY and SMNVEV (reference sequence). V was clipped by 6 bases and J by 4 bases; unmatched bases: 8. The CDR3 has 15 residues. CDR3 in amino acids: CASRRQGAVGTEAFF. The DNA for the CDR3 is TGTGCCAGCAGGCGACAGGGGGCTGTGGGCACTGAAGCTTTCTTT.

This chain joins TRBV4-3 and TRBJ1-1; D uncertain. Germline CDR1 is LGHNA and CDR2 is YSLEER. The CDR3 loop spans 13 amino acids. Trimming removed 1 base at V and 7 bases at J, with 10 bases between. The CDR3 spells CASSQATGIEAFF. CDR3 DNA sequence: TGCGCCAGCAGCCAAGCGACGGGAATTGAAGCTTTCTTT.

This rearrangement joins TRBV28 to TRBJ2-6; the D is unclear. CDR3 size: 15 residues. CDR1 is MDHEN and CDR2 is SYDVKM in the germline V gene. V lost 8 bases and J lost 0, with 11 bases in between. CDR3 sequence reads: CASGFESSGANVLTF. In nucleotides, the CDR3 is TGTGCCAGCGGCTTCGAAAGCTCTGGGGCCAACGTCCTGACTTTC.

With regard to this clonotype: A much bigger clone sits one base away, suggesting this may be a read error. The chain joins TRBV11-2 to TRBJ2-7; D may be TRBD1 or TRBD2 (6 bases each). CDR3 size: 18 residues. Germline V CDR1 and CDR2: SGHAT, FQNNGV. V was trimmed by 5 bases and J by 2 bases, leaving 25 bases between them. The CDR3 here is CASSPVGTKEGLPYEQYF. The CDR3 nucleotides are TGTGCCAGCAGCCCTGTAGGGACAAAGGAGGGGTTACCCTACGAGCAGTACTTC.

Worth noting for this clonotype: A single base separates this from a much larger clone, so it may be a read error. This sequence joins TRBV12-3 or TRBV12-4 and TRBJ2-2, with TRBD2 matching 10 bases. The CDR3 covers 18 residues. This CDR3 is CARSFPALAGATTGELFF. As DNA, the CDR3 is TGTGCCAGAAGTTTTCCCGCTCTAGCGGGGGCTACAACCGGGGAGCTGTTTTTT.

The sample holds many counts of this clonotype. The CDR3 nucleotides read TGTGCCAGCAGTTTGGGACCGCCGAGCTCCTACGAGCAGTACTTC. This translates into CASSLGPPSSYEQYF. This chain connects TRBV27 to TRBJ2-7; D could derive from TRBD1 or TRBD2 (5 bases each). Per germline, CDR1 MNHEY and CDR2 SMNVEV (reference sequence). The CDR3 has 15 amino acids. Trimming pared 3 bases from V and 0 bases from J, leaving 12 bases between.

This clonotype showed up many times. The chain uses TRBV29-1 and TRBJ2-7; D is possibly TRBD1 or TRBD2 (5 bases each). The V gene lost 1 base and the J gene lost 9 bases, with 19 bases spanning the gap. Germline V gene lookup returns CDR1 SQVTM and CDR2 ANQGSEA. The CDR3 loop spans 14 amino acids. The CDR3 bases are TGCAGCGTTGAAGCCCGGGGAACGGTAGGGGTGCAGTACTTC. Its translation: CSVEARGTVGVQYF.

This clonotype was recorded at least ten times. This chain joins TRBV29-1 and TRBJ2-1; D not resolved. Per germline, CDR1 SQVTM and CDR2 ANQGSEA. V shed 1 base and J shed 3 bases, with 16 bases lying between them. There are 16 residues in the CDR3. The CDR3 nucleotides read TGCAGCGTTGAAGTTGGGATGCTCGAAGGCTACAATGAGCAGTTCTTC. It yields the protein CSVEVGMLEGYNEQFF.

In its sample, this clonotype was seen many times. The rearrangement links TRBV2 to TRBJ2-1; 12 bases fit TRBD2. Trimming removed 0 bases from V and 4 bases from J; junction bases left unmatched: 4. Germline CDR1 is SNHLY and CDR2 is FYNNEI. There are 17 residues in the CDR3. The CDR3 loop is CASSEADGLAGYNEQFF. The CDR3 coding sequence is TGTGCCAGCAGTGAAGCGGACGGACTAGCGGGATACAATGAGCAGTTCTTC. The variable domain in full, completed from reference TRBV2 and TRBJ2-1, reads EPEVTQTPSHQVTQMGQEVILRCVPISNHLYFYWYRQILGQKVEFLVSFYNNEISEKSEIFDDQFSVERPDGSNFTLKIRSTKLEDSAMYFCASSEADGLAGYNEQFFGPGTRLTVL.